This is a list of T cell receptor beta chains from one sample in a study of blood T cell repertoires in COVID-19. The data were produced by immunoSEQ multiplex PCR, yet TCRdb's version contains in-frame clones alone and is incomplete. This sample has about 160,000 clones, with around 89% found just once. The sample was PBMCs or T cells enriched from blood (not recorded which). These receptors originate from a woman aged 50 to 60 who had recovered from COVID-19. CDR3s leave out the opening cysteine and the closing phenylalanine or tryptophan.

V gene: TRBV4-3
J gene: TRBJ2-7
CDR3 protein: ASSQTQGTAYEQY

V gene: TRBV2
J gene: TRBJ1-2
CDR3 protein: ASSEALPGQGAGYT

V gene: TRBV10-3
J gene: TRBJ1-5
CDR3 protein: AISGTGFQPQH

V gene: TRBV3-1/TRBV3-2
J gene: TRBJ2-1
CDR3 protein: ASSHLGGTNNEQF

V gene: TRBV7-2
J gene: TRBJ1-6
CDR3 protein: ASSQGGQGNPPLH

V gene: TRBV18
J gene: TRBJ2-1
CDR3 protein: ASSLSGGSYNEQF

V gene: TRBV1
J gene: TRBJ2-2
CDR3 protein: TSSPDRFSTGELF

V gene: TRBV14
J gene: TRBJ2-7
CDR3 protein: ASSQVGERQY

V gene: TRBV27
J gene: TRBJ1-6
CDR3 protein: ASSLAGTVNSPLH

V gene: TRBV2
J gene: TRBJ1-6
CDR3 protein: ASSGDSSYNSPLH

V gene: TRBV5-6
J gene: TRBJ1-5
CDR3 protein: ASSFRGSLNQPQH

V gene: TRBV4-2
J gene: TRBJ1-6
CDR3 protein: ASSQTGENSPLH

V gene: TRBV5-1
J gene: TRBJ1-1
CDR3 protein: ASSRVMNTEAF

V gene: TRBV9
J gene: TRBJ2-7
CDR3 protein: ASSVAEGGSYEQY

V gene: TRBV4-2
J gene: TRBJ1-4
CDR3 protein: ASSPRTGEEEKLF

V gene: TRBV18
J gene: TRBJ2-1
CDR3 protein: ASSPPTSGGYNEQF

V gene: TRBV6-6
J gene: TRBJ2-5
CDR3 protein: ASSYSSRGGKETQY